The present entry profiles one TCR beta chain with its context. Its specificity is unknown. The sample belongs to a study of cytotoxic CD8 clonotypes in ibrutinib-treated CLL. Notes on the study in general: Under therapy, public clonotypes either contracted or stayed stable, and they were uncommon. Baseline levels were approached again at progression, after clonality had risen at ibrutinib response.

The CDR3 is 16 amino acids. CDR1 is SGHVS and CDR2 is FNYEAQ in the germline V gene. Trimming took 1 base from V and 4 from J; bases not matched to a gene: 7. Sequenced by immunoSEQ multiplex PCR; TCRdb stores in-frame clones only, minus some. The data contain 130,000 to 150,000 clones, 85% to 95% of them singletons. The V and J genes are TRBV7-6 and TRBJ2-7; 10 bases match TRBD2. The sample was PBMCs, taken after 12 months of ibrutinib treatment. The clonotype originates from a human donor with chronic lymphocytic leukemia. As DNA, the CDR3 is TGTGCCAGCAGCTTAGGCGAGCGGGAGGGCGCGTACGAGCAGTACTTC. Its translation is CASSLGEREGAYEQYF.